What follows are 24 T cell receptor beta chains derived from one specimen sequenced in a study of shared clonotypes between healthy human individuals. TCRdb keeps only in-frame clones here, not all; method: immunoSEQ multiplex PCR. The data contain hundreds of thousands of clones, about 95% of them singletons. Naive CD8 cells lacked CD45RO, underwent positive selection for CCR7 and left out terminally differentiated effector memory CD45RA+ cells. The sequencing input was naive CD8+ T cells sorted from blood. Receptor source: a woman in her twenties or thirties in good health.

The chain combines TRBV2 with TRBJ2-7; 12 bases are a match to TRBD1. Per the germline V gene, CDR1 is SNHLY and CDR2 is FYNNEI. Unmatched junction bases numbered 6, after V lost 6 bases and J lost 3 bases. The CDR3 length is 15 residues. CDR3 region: CASRMGQGAGYEQYF. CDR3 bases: TGTGCCAGCAGGATGGGACAGGGGGCGGGCTACGAGCAGTACTTC.

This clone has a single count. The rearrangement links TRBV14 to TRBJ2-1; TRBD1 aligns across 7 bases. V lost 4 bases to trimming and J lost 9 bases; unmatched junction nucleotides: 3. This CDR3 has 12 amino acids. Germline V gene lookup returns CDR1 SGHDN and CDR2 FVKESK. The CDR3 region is CASSPGGREQFF. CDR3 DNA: TGTGCCAGCAGCCCAGGGGGACGTGAGCAGTTCTTC.

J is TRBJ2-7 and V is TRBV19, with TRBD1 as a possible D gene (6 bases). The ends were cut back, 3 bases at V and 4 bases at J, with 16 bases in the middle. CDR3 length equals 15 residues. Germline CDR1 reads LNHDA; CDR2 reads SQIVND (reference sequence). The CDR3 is CASSIGRTGPYEQYF. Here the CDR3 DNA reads TGTGCCAGTAGTATCGGTCGAACAGGGCCTTACGAGCAGTACTTC. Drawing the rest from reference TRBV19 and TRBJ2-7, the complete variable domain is DGGITQSPKYLFRKEGQNVTLSCEQNLNHDAMYWYRQDPGQGLRLIYYSQIVNDFQKGDIAEGYSVSREKKESFPLTVTSAQKNPTAFYLCASSIGRTGPYEQYFGPGTRLTVT.

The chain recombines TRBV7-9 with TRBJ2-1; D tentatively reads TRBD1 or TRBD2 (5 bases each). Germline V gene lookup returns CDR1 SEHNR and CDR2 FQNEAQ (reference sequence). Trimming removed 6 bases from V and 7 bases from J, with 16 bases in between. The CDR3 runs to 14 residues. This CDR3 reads CASRDSGSGNEQFF. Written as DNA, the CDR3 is TGTGCCAGCAGAGACTCAGGGTCGGGGAATGAGCAGTTCTTC.

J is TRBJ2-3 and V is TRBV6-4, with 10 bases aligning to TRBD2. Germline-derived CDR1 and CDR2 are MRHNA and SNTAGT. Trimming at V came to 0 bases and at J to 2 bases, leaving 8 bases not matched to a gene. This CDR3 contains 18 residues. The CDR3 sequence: CASSDSGGLAGATDTQYF. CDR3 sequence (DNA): TGTGCCAGCAGTGACTCGGGCGGGCTAGCGGGGGCCACAGATACGCAGTATTTT.

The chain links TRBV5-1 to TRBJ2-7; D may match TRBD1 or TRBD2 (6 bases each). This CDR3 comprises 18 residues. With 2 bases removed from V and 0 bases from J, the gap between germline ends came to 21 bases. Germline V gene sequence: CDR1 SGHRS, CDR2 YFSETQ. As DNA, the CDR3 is TGCGCCAGCAGCTTTGGGGGGCTCAGGACGGTAGACTCCTACGAGCAGTACTTC. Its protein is CASSFGGLRTVDSYEQYF.

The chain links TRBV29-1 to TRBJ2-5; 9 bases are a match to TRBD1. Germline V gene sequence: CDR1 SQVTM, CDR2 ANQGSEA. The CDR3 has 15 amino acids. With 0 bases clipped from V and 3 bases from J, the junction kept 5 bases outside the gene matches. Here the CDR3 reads CSVEDSRTGEETQYF. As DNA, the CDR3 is TGCAGCGTTGAAGATTCCCGGACAGGGGAAGAGACCCAGTACTTC.

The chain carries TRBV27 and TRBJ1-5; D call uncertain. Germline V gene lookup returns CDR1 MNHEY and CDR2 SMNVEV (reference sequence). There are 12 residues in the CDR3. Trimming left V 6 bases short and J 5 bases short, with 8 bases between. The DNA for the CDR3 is TGTGCCAGCAGAGGCTGGGATCAGCCCCAGCATTTT. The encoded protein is CASRGWDQPQHF.

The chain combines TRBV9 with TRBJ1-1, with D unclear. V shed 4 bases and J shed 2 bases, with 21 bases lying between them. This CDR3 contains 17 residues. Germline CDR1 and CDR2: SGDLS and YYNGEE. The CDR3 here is CASSSYAGHPGNTEAFF. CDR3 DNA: TGTGCCAGCAGCTCATACGCGGGCCACCCAGGAAACACTGAAGCTTTCTTT.

The CDR3 loop is CASSLAATNTEAFF. The CDR3 coding sequence is TGTGCCAGCAGCTTAGCGGCCACGAACACTGAAGCTTTCTTT. The chain joins TRBV7-9 to TRBJ1-1; unclear D gene. Germline values: CDR1 SEHNR, CDR2 FQNEAQ (reference sequence). CDR3 size: 14 residues. Trimming removed 0 bases from V and 1 base from J, with 6 bases in between. Supplemented by reference TRBV7-9 and TRBJ1-1, the full variable domain reads DTGVSQNPRHKITKRGQNVTFRCDPISEHNRLYWYRQTLGQGPEFLTYFQNEAQLEKSRLLSDRFSAERPKGSFSTLEIQRTEQGDSAMYLCASSLAATNTEAFFGQGTRLTVV.

The CDR3 loop reads CASGGVDEQYF. The CDR3 DNA sequence: TGTGCCAGCGGAGGGGTGGACGAGCAGTACTTC. The chain uses TRBV5-4 and TRBJ2-7; tentative D call: TRBD2 (6 bases). The length of the CDR3 is 11 residues. The V and J ends lost 7 bases and 5 bases respectively, with 10 bases between them. Germline values: CDR1 SGHNT, CDR2 YYREEE (reference sequence).

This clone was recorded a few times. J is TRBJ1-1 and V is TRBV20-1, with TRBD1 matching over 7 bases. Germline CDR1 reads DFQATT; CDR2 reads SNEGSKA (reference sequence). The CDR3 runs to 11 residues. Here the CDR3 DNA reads TGCATGGCAGGGGGGAACACTGAAGCTTTCTTT. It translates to CMAGGNTEAFF.

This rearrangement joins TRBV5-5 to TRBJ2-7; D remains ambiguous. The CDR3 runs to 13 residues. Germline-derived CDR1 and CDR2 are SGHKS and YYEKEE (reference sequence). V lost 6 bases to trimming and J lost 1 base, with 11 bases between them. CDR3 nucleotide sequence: TGTGCCAGCAAGCTCGGGCGTTCCTACGAGCAGTACTTC. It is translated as CASKLGRSYEQYF.

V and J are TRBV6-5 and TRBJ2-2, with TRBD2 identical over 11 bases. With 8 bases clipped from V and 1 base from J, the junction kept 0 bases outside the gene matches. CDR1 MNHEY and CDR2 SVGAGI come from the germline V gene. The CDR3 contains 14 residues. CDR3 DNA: TGTGCCAGCGGACTAGCGGGGAACACCGGGGAGCTGTTTTTT. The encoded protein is CASGLAGNTGELFF.

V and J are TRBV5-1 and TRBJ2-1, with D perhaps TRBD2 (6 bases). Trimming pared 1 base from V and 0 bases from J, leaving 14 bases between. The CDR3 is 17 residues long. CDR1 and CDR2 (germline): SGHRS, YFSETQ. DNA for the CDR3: TGCGCCAGCAGCTTGATCCCCCGGGAGAGCTCCTACAATGAGCAGTTCTTC. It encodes CASSLIPRESSYNEQFF.

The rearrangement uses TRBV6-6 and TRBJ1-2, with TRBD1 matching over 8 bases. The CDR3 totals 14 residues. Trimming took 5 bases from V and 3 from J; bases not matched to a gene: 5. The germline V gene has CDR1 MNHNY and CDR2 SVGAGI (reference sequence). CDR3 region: CASSGQGQDYGYTF. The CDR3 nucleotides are TGTGCCAGCAGTGGACAGGGACAGGACTATGGCTACACCTTC.

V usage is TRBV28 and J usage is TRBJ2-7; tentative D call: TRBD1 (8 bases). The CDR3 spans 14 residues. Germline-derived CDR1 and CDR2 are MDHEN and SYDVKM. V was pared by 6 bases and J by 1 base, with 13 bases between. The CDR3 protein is CASRIQGGSYEQYF. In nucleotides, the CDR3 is TGTGCCAGCAGAATACAGGGGGGGTCCTACGAGCAGTACTTC. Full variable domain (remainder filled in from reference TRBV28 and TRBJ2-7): DVKVTQSSRYLVKRTGEKVFLECVQDMDHENMFWYRQDPGLGLRLIYFSYDVKMKEKGDIPEGYSVSREKKERFSLILESASTNQTSMYLCASRIQGGSYEQYFGPGTRLTVT.

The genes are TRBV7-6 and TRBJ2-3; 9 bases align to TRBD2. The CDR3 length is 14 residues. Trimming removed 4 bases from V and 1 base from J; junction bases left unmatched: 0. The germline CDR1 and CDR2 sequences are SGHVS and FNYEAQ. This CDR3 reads CASSSSGGTDTQYF. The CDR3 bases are TGTGCCAGCAGCTCTAGCGGGGGCACAGATACGCAGTATTTT.

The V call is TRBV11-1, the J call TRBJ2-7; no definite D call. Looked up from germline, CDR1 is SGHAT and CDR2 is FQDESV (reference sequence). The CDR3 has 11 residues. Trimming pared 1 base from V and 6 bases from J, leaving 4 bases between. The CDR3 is CASSLDAEQYF. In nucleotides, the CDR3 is TGTGCCAGCAGCTTAGATGCCGAGCAGTACTTC.

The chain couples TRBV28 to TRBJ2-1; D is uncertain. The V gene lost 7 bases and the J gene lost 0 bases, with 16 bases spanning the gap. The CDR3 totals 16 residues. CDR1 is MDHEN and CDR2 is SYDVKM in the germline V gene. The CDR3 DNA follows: TGTGCCAGCATTAGGACCGACGCTTTCTCCTACAATGAGCAGTTCTTC. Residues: CASIRTDAFSYNEQFF.

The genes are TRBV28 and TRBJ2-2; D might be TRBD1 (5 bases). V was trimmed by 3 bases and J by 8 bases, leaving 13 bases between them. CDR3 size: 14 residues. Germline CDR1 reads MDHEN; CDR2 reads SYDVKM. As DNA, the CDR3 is TGTGCCAGCAGTTTCGCAGGGTCTGTAGGGGAGCTGTTTTTT. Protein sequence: CASSFAGSVGELFF.

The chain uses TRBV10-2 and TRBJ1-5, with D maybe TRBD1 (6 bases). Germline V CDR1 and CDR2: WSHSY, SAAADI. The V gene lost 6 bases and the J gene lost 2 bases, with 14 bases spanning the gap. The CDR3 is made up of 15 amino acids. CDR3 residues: CASSVDRNGNQPQHF. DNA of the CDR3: TGCGCCAGCAGCGTCGACAGGAATGGCAATCAGCCCCAGCATTTT.

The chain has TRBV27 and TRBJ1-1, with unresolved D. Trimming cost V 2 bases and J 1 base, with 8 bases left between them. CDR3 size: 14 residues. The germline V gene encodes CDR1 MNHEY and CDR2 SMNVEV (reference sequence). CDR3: CASSLTSRNTEAFF. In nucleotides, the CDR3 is TGTGCCAGCAGTTTAACCAGTCGGAACACTGAAGCTTTCTTT.

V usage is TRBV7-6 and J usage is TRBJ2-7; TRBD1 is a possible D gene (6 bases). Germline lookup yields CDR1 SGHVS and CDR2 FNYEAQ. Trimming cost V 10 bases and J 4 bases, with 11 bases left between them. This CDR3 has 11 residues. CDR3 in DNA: TGTGCCACCTCAGGGGATTACGAGCAGTACTTC. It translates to CATSGDYEQYF. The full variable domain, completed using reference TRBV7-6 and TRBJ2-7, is GAGVSQSPRYKVTKRGQDVALRCDPISGHVSLYWYRQALGQGPEFLTYFNYEAQQDKSGLPNDRFSAERPEGSISTLTIQRTEQRDSAMYRCATSGDYEQYFGPGTRLTVT.